A single sample gave rise to the 13 T cell receptor beta chains below, sequenced in a study of molecular identifiers for immune sequencing clone quantification. TCRdb reprocessed the PCR reads with MiXCR, giving one entry per CDR3 protein. The sample contains fewer than 350,000 distinct CDR3 sequences, over 20% of which appear only once. Sequenced: naive CD8+ T cells from blood, with Jurkat cell RNA spiked in. Subset defined: FACS-sorted CD8+CD4-CCR7+CD45RA+ naive T cells. These receptors were obtained from a human donor in good health. Some libraries in this study had Jurkat cell RNA spiked in.

This clonotype was seen ten or more times. The rearrangement links TRBV29-1 to TRBJ2-2; no firm D call. Trimming pared 2 bases from V and 1 base from J, leaving 5 bases between. Per the germline V gene, CDR1 is SQVTM and CDR2 is ANQGSEA. The CDR3 has 13 residues. The CDR3 sequence: CSVERENTGELFF. The CDR3 nucleotides read TGCAGCGTTGAAAGGGAGAACACCGGGGAGCTGTTTTTT.

This clonotype was detected ten times or more. This sequence joins TRBV20-1 and TRBJ2-3; D is unresolved. The CDR3 length is 14 residues. The germline V gene has CDR1 DFQATT and CDR2 SNEGSKA (reference sequence). Between the trimmed V and J ends, which lost 4 bases and 2 bases, there was a span of 13 bases. CDR3 sequence (DNA): TGCAGTGCTACTTATTCGATGTTCACAGATACGCAGTATTTT. Its translation is CSATYSMFTDTQYF.

This clonotype was recorded many times. The V gene is TRBV5-1, the J gene TRBJ2-3; no clear D gene. The CDR3 loop spans 13 amino acids. V lost 0 bases and J 2 bases, leaving 4 bases between the germline ends. CDR1 SGHRS and CDR2 YFSETQ come from the germline V gene. CDR3 amino acids: CASSLVVTDTQYF. The CDR3 coding sequence is TGCGCCAGCAGCTTGGTAGTCACAGATACGCAGTATTTT. The full variable domain, in which reference TRBV5-1 and TRBJ2-3 provide the parts outside the CDR3, is KAGVTQTPRYLIKTRGQQVTLSCSPISGHRSVSWYQQTPGQGLQFLFEYFSETQRNKGNFPGRFSGRQFSNSRSEMNVSTLELGDSALYLCASSLVVTDTQYFGPGTRLTVL.

The V and J genes are TRBV7-9 and TRBJ1-1, with TRBD1 matching over 11 bases. Germline CDR1 reads SEHNR; CDR2 reads FQNEAQ (reference sequence). This CDR3 has 13 residues. V lost 6 bases and J lost 7; bases outside the gene matches: 4. CDR3 amino acids: CASRGTGGGEAFF. The CDR3 DNA is TGTGCCAGCAGGGGGACAGGGGGGGGTGAAGCTTTCTTT.

As concerns this clonotype: Being one base from a much bigger clone, this may be a read error. The J gene is TRBJ2-1, the V gene TRBV30; D not resolved. CDR1 GTSNPN and CDR2 SVGIG come from the germline V gene (reference sequence). The CDR3 is 13 amino acids. CDR3 DNA sequence: TGTGCCCGGAGTAGAACCTCCTACAATGAGCAGTTCTTC. It is translated as CARSRTSYNEQFF.

There are many counts of this clonotype. This chain joins TRBV27 and TRBJ2-3; 11 bases fit TRBD2. Germline lookup yields CDR1 MNHEY and CDR2 SMNVEV (reference sequence). V gave up 0 bases and J gave up 1 base; unmatched junction bases: 6. The CDR3 is made up of 18 amino acids. The CDR3 DNA sequence: TGTGCCAGCAGTTTATCGGTTATGGGACTAGCGGGCACAGATACGCAGTATTTT. The encoded protein is CASSLSVMGLAGTDTQYF.

On this clonotype: A read error may explain this, as a much larger clone is one base away. Because it lacks the conserved phenylalanine or tryptophan at the end, this CDR3 is likely a read error. The chain joins TRBV28 to TRBJ2-7; 11 bases are shared with TRBD2. The ends lost 4 bases at V and 4 bases at J; junction bases unmatched: 9. CDR3 length: 16 residues. Germline V gives CDR1 MDHEN, CDR2 SYDVKM. Here the CDR3 DNA reads TGTGCCAGCAGTTCCACCTTAGCGGGAGGGTTATACGAGCAGTACCTC. Translation: CASSSTLAGGLYEQYL.

This clonotype was seen repeatedly, ten times or more. The chain couples TRBV4-1 to TRBJ2-3; either TRBD1 or TRBD2 may supply D (5 bases each). Trimming left V 3 bases short and J 4 bases short, with 11 bases between. The CDR3 totals 14 residues. CDR1 is MGHRA and CDR2 is YSYEKL in the germline V gene. The CDR3 sequence is CASSQTQGADTQYF. In DNA, the CDR3 is TGCGCCAGCAGCCAGACCCAGGGAGCAGATACGCAGTATTTT.

This clonotype was detected many times. J is TRBJ1-1 and V is TRBV28, with 10 positions matching TRBD1. Germline trimming cut 2 bases from V and 0 bases from J; bases unmatched to any gene: 6. Germline V gene data show CDR1 as MDHEN and CDR2 as SYDVKM. The CDR3 loop spans 17 amino acids. The CDR3 is CASSLGTGAEVNTEAFF. The CDR3 DNA is TGTGCCAGCAGTTTAGGGACAGGGGCGGAGGTGAACACTGAAGCTTTCTTT.

This clonotype turned up a few times. This chain connects TRBV11-2 to TRBJ2-1; the match to TRBD1 covers 9 bases. The CDR3 is made up of 14 amino acids. Germline V gene lookup returns CDR1 SGHAT and CDR2 FQNNGV. J gave up 8 bases and V 4 bases, and 6 bases lay outside the gene matches. CDR3 coding DNA: TGTGCCAGCAGCTCCCTGGACAGGGGCGATGAGCAGTTCTTC. Translated, it gives CASSSLDRGDEQFF.

The chain combines TRBV12-3 or TRBV12-4 with TRBJ2-2; D is undetermined. The length of the CDR3 is 12 residues. The ends were cut back, 7 bases at V and 6 bases at J, with 9 bases in the middle. DNA of the CDR3: TGTGCCAGCACCGAAATCGCCGGGGAGCTGTTTTTT. It yields the protein CASTEIAGELFF.

The chain combines TRBV19 with TRBJ1-5; no definite D call. In germline, CDR1 is LNHDA, CDR2 SQIVND (reference sequence). The V end was cut by 4 bases, the J end by 5 bases, with 18 bases between. The CDR3 runs 16 residues. The CDR3 DNA reads TGTGCCAGTAGTAAGGCCACCCGGGGAAGCGATCAGCCCCAGCATTTT. Translated: CASSKATRGSDQPQHF.

CDR3 region: CASSQDHGGEKYEQYF. The CDR3 bases are TGTGCCAGCAGCCAAGACCACGGTGGAGAGAAGTACGAGCAGTACTTC. The chain recombines TRBV3-2 with TRBJ2-7. TRBV3-2 represents a pseudogene. The length of the CDR3 is 16 residues.